This T cell receptor (beta chain) stems from a study of blood T cell repertoires in COVID-19. Across the whole study: Italy, Spain and the United States were the sources of the convalescent and acute COVID-19 samples. PBMCs, B-cell-depleted T cells, or T cells provided the cDNA or gDNA that made up the material.

V was shortened by 1 base and J by 8 bases, with 11 bases between the two germline ends. Germline lookup yields CDR1 SEHNR and CDR2 FQNEAQ (reference sequence). CDR3 length: 14 amino acids. Original analysis: Reference gene primer amplification gave nucleated cell count estimates. Profiled with immunoSEQ multiplex PCR; TCRdb holds only in-frame clones, not every one. For V, J and clone size, that table is used; D and trimming come from the DNA. The sample records under 200,000 clones, roughly nine tenths being singletons. The origin of this receptor is a man in his sixties with active or convalescent COVID-19. Sample: peripheral blood. This sequence joins TRBV7-9 and TRBJ1-4, with a possible D match to TRBD1 (5 bases). Here the CDR3 reads CASSLGPEGEKLFF. CDR3 bases: TGTGCCAGCAGCTTAGGACCGGAGGGGGAAAAACTGTTTTTT.